The present TCR beta chain was sequenced within a study of multiple sclerosis patients with progressive multifocal leukoencephalopathy. Method: immunoSEQ multiplex PCR; TCRdb's copy keeps in-frame clones and lacks some. The data contain approximately 27,000 clones, around 83% of them singletons. Worth noting for this clone: Its antigen is not identified.

The CDR3 is 13 amino acids. The V end was cut by 0 bases, the J end by 4 bases, with 7 bases between. Per the germline V gene, CDR1 is SGHNT and CDR2 is YYREEE (reference sequence). Documented time point: time of PML onset. PML was diagnosed clinically and by MRI, then confirmed by JC virus DNA in cerebrospinal fluid. Prior interferon beta treatment was universal, and the PML patients were all female. At PML onset, T3 blood samples were taken. Whole-study findings and limits: Most PML patients had lower entropy, suggesting less diverse TRB repertoires.

This clonotype originated in a woman in her thirties with progressive multifocal leukoencephalopathy. The gene calls are TRBV5-4 and TRBJ1-1; the D gene is possibly TRBD1 (6 bases). This specimen was PBMCs, taken from a patient treated with natalizumab. The CDR3 DNA follows: TGTGCCAGCAGCTTGGGGACAGCCACTGAAGCTTTCTTT. Translated: CASSLGTATEAFF.